The rows below give T cell receptor beta chains drawn from one sample of a study of T cell responses to AZD1222 COVID-19 vaccine. Sequencing was performed with immunoSEQ multiplex PCR; in TCRdb, only in-frame clones are kept and a portion is missing. The sample yields 240,000 or so clones, approximately 95% seen once. The starting material was peripheral blood, obtained on day 0 of AZD1222 vaccination. These receptors all stem from an adult in good health. Both conserved end residues are part of each CDR3. The order of the fields is clone size, J gene, D gene, V gene, CDR3 protein, CDR3 DNA. D genes are given only for firm matches. Clone size appears in some rows only: once, few, many, or a class for an expanded clone.

>NA|TRBJ1-5|NA|TRBV30
CAWSPPGIQPQHF
TGTGCCTGGAGTCCCCCGGGTATTCAGCCCCAGCATTTT
>NA|TRBJ2-7|TRBD1|TRBV6-5
CATQTGADYEQYF
TGTGCCACTCAGACAGGGGCGGACTACGAGCAGTACTTC
>NA|TRBJ2-1|TRBD2|TRBV7-3
CASSLRLAGVNEQFF
TGTGCCAGCAGCTTAAGACTAGCGGGAGTGAATGAGCAGTTCTTC
>NA|TRBJ1-2|NA|TRBV3-1/TRBV3-2
CASSQGVVGYTF
TGTGCCAGCAGCCAAGGGGTAGTTGGCTACACCTTC
>NA|TRBJ2-1|NA|TRBV19
CASSVSSPPSYNEQFF
TGTGCCAGTAGTGTAAGTAGTCCTCCCTCCTACAATGAGCAGTTCTTC
>NA|TRBJ2-2|NA|TRBV7-9
CASSLNSAGGELFF
TGTGCCAGCAGCTTGAACAGCGCTGGCGGGGAGCTGTTTTTT
>NA|TRBJ2-5|TRBD1|TRBV2
CASRARDSRETQYF
TGTGCCAGCAGGGCCCGGGACAGCCGAGAGACCCAGTACTTC
>NA|TRBJ2-7|NA|TRBV4-2
CASSQTSASYEQYF
TGTGCCAGCAGCCAAACCTCCGCATCCTACGAGCAGTACTTC
>NA|TRBJ1-3|NA|TRBV3-1/TRBV3-2
CASSQATGYSGNTIYF
TGTGCCAGCAGCCAAGCTACAGGTTACTCTGGAAACACCATATATTTT
>once|TRBJ2-7|NA|TRBV11-2
CASGLGYEQYF
TGTGCCAGCGGCCTTGGTTACGAGCAGTACTTC
>NA|TRBJ2-5|TRBD2|TRBV4-1
CASSQDEGLARKTQYF
TGCGCCAGCAGCCAAGATGAGGGACTAGCGAGGAAGACCCAGTACTTC
>once|TRBJ2-7|TRBD2|TRBV6-5
CASSPFSGIGEQYF
TGTGCCAGCAGTCCATTTAGCGGGATCGGGGAGCAGTACTTC
>NA|TRBJ2-7|TRBD1|TRBV10-3
CAIRDRGEQYF
TGTGCCATCAGGGACAGGGGCGAGCAGTACTTC
>NA|TRBJ2-1|NA|TRBV7-2
CASSLAVEQFF
TGTGCCAGCAGCTTAGCGGTAGAGCAGTTCTTC
>NA|TRBJ1-1|TRBD1|TRBV6-1
CASSEEAGGLTEAFF
TGTGCCAGCAGTGAAGAGGCAGGGGGCCTTACTGAAGCTTTCTTT